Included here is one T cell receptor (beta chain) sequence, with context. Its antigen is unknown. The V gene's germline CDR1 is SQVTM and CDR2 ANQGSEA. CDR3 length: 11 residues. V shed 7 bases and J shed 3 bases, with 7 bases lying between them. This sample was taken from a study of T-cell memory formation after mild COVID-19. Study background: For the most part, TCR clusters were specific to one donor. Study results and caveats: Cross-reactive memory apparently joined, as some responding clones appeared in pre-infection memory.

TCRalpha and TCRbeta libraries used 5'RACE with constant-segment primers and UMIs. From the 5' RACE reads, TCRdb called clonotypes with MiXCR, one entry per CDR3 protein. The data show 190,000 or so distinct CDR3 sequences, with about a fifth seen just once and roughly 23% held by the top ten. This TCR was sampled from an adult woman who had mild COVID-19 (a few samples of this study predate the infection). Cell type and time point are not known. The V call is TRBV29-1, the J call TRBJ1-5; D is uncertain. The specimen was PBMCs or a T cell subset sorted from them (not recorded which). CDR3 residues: CSEKDNQPQHF. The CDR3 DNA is TGCAGCGAGAAGGACAATCAGCCCCAGCATTTT.